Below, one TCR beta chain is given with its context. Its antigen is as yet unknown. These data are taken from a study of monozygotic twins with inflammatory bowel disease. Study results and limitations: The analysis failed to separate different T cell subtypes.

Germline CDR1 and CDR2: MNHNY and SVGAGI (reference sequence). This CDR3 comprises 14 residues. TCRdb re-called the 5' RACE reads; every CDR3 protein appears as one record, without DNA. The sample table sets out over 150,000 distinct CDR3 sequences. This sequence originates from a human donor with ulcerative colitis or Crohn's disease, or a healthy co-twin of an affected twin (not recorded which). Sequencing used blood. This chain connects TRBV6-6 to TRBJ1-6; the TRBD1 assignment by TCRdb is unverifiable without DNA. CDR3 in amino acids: CASTSGNYNSPLHF.